The clone carrying this T cell receptor beta chain appeared many times. These data belong to a study of CD8+CD57+ T cells in acquired aplastic anemia. Investigators profiled TCR beta VDJ and CDR3 from genomic DNA template. TCRdb called the reads again in MiXCR, with one record for every CDR3 protein. This table has some 220,000 distinct CDR3 sequences, 34% appearing once. The receptor was isolated from a human donor in good health, serving as a control. Sequences were obtained from sorted CD4+, CD8+, or CD8+CD57+ T cells (not recorded which) from PBMCs.

The DNA for the CDR3 is TGTGCCAGCAGCTTAGTGCCGACCGGGACTGGCTACACCTTC. It yields the protein CASSLVPTGTGYTF. The chain employs TRBV7-2 and TRBJ1-2; tentatively, D is TRBD1 (5 bases). Trimming removed 1 base from V and 7 bases from J, with 13 bases in between. The CDR3 sequence is 14 residues long. Germline V gene data show CDR1 as SGHTA and CDR2 as FQGNSA.